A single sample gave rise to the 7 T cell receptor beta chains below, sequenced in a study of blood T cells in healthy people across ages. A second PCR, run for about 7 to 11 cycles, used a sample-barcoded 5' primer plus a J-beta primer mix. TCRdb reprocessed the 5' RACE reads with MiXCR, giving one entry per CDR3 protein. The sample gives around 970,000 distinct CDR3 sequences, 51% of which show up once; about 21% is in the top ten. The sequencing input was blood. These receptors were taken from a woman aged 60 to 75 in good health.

The CDR3 region is CSARVPNTDTQYF. CDR3 DNA sequence: TGCAGTGCTAGAGTCCCTAACACAGATACGCAGTATTTT. The chain links TRBV20-1 to TRBJ2-3; D is unclear. Per germline, CDR1 DFQATT and CDR2 SNEGSKA (reference sequence). Trimming took 1 base from V and 2 from J, leaving 7 bases between them. CDR3 length: 13 residues.

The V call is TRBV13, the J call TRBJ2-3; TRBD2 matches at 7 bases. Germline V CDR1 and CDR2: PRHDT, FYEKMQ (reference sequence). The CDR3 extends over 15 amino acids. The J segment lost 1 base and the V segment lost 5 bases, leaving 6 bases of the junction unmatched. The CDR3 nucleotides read TGTGCCAGCAGCATTAGCGGGCGGGGCACAGATACGCAGTATTTT. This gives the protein CASSISGRGTDTQYF.

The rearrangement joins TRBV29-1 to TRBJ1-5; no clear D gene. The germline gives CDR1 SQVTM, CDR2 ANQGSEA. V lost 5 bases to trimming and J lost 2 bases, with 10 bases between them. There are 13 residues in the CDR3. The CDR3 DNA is TGCAGCGTTTGGACGGGTGGCAATCAGCCCCAGCATTTT. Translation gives CSVWTGGNQPQHF.

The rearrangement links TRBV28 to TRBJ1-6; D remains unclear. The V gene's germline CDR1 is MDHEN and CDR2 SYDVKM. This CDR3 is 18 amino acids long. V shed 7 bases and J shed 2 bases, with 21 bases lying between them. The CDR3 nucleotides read TGTGCCAGCAACTCCCGGTGGCAGCGACGCGCCTATAATTCACCCCTCCACTTT. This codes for CASNSRWQRRAYNSPLHF.

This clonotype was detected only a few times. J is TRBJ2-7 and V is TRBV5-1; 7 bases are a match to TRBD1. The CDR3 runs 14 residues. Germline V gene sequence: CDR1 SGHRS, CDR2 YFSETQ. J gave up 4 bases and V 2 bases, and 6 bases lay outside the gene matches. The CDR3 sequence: CASSLQGFTYEQYF. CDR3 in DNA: TGCGCCAGCAGCTTACAGGGGTTCACGTACGAGCAGTACTTC.

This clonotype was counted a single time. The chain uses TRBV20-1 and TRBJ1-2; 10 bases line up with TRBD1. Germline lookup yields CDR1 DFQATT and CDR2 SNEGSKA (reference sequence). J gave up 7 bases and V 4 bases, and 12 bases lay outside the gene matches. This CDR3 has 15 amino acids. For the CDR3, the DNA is TGCAGTGCTATGCCCAACGGACAGGGGGTTATTGGCTACACCTTC. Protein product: CSAMPNGQGVIGYTF.

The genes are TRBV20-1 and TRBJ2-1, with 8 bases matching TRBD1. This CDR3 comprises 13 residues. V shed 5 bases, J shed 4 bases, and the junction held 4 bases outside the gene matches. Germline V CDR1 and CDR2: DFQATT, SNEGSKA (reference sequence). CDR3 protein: CSAADRAYNEQFF. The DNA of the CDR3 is TGCAGTGCTGCGGACAGGGCGTACAATGAGCAGTTCTTC.